Following are 15 T cell receptor beta chains from one sample sequenced in a study of blood T cell repertoires in COVID-19. TCRdb's copy holds only in-frame clones and misses some; the assay was immunoSEQ multiplex PCR. The data show just under 150,000 clones, around nine tenths seen once. Sequenced: peripheral blood. The source of these receptors is a woman in her forties or fifties with active or convalescent COVID-19.

V and J are TRBV7-2 and TRBJ1-1; 9 bases match TRBD1. J was trimmed by 6 bases and V by 5 bases; bases with no gene match: 10. The CDR3 is 15 amino acids. CDR1 is SGHTA and CDR2 is FQGNSA in the germline V gene. The CDR3 reads CASSPQTGGRSEAFF. CDR3 sequence (DNA): TGTGCCAGCAGCCCACAGACAGGGGGAAGGTCTGAAGCTTTCTTT.

This chain connects TRBV4-2 to TRBJ2-5; unclear D gene. The length of the CDR3 is 13 residues. Between the trimmed V and J ends, which lost 1 base and 4 bases, there was a span of 7 bases. The germline V gene encodes CDR1 LGHNA and CDR2 YNFKEQ. CDR3 coding DNA: TGTGCCAGCAGCCAAGGCAAGAGAGAGACCCAGTACTTC. Its protein is CASSQGKRETQYF.

This rearrangement joins TRBV5-5 to TRBJ2-7; 7 positions agree with TRBD1. This CDR3 contains 14 residues. Trimming removed 4 bases from V and 6 bases from J; junction bases left unmatched: 10. Germline V lookup: CDR1 SGHKS, CDR2 YYEKEE (reference sequence). The CDR3 DNA reads TGTGCCAGCAGCGTGGGACAGTTAGTGGGCGAGCAGTACTTC. This translates into CASSVGQLVGEQYF.

The chain recombines TRBV28 with TRBJ1-2; 7 bases line up with TRBD1. CDR3 length equals 17 residues. Germline loops: CDR1 MDHEN, CDR2 SYDVKM. V shed 2 bases, J shed 0 bases, and the junction held 9 bases outside the gene matches. DNA for the CDR3: TGTGCCAGCAGTTTAGTCCGACAGGGAACGACTAACTATGGCTACACCTTC. It is translated as CASSLVRQGTTNYGYTF.

This clone was counted once. This chain links TRBV7-6 with TRBJ2-5; weak D call: TRBD1 (7 bases). There are 15 residues in the CDR3. V lost 5 bases and J 3 bases, leaving 16 bases between the germline ends. CDR1 is SGHVS and CDR2 is FNYEAQ in the germline V gene. The DNA for the CDR3 is TGTGCCAGCAGCCCAAAGGTCAGGGGGGAAGAGACCCAGTACTTC. Protein product: CASSPKVRGEETQYF.

The chain combines TRBV19 with TRBJ1-1; D is undetermined. The CDR3 runs to 16 residues. With 8 bases removed from V and 4 bases from J, the gap between germline ends came to 23 bases. The germline V gene encodes CDR1 LNHDA and CDR2 SQIVND (reference sequence). DNA for the CDR3: TGTGCCAGTCGAAATACGGGAGGGTTTGCGGCCACTGAAGCTTTCTTT. It specifies CASRNTGGFAATEAFF.

A single count supports this clone. The V call is TRBV20-1, the J call TRBJ2-2; the D gene is possibly TRBD2 (6 bases). The CDR3 runs to 16 residues. The germline V and J ends were trimmed by 3 bases and 7 bases, with 21 bases remaining between them. Germline CDR1 and CDR2: DFQATT and SNEGSKA (reference sequence). CDR3 nucleotides: TGCAGTGCTAGTAACCCCTTCGAGGGAGGAGGCGGGGAGCTGTTTTTT. This codes for CSASNPFEGGGGELFF.

The V gene is TRBV4-3, the J gene TRBJ1-2, with D uncertain. Trimming pared 1 base from V and 6 bases from J, leaving 18 bases between. Germline CDR1 is LGHNA and CDR2 is YSLEER. CDR3 length equals 16 residues. In nucleotides, the CDR3 is TGCGCCAGCAGCCAAGTGAGGCGAGGGTATTTAGATGGCTACACCTTC. Translating gives CASSQVRRGYLDGYTF.

Comment on this clone: The same CDR3 is also encoded by other DNA sequences in this sample. The genes are TRBV3-1 (or the pseudogene TRBV3-2) and TRBJ2-1, with 7 bases lining up with TRBD2. Germline values: CDR1 LGHDT, CDR2 YNNKEL (reference sequence). The CDR3 has 15 amino acids. The V segment lost 4 bases and the J segment 4 bases; nucleotides outside the gene matches: 7. The CDR3 bases are TGTGCCAGCAGCCGCGAGCGGGGAGTGTACAATGAGCAGTTCTTC. It specifies CASSRERGVYNEQFF.

The count of this clone is one. The chain couples TRBV18 to TRBJ1-6; perhaps TRBD1 as D (5 bases). CDR3 length equals 15 residues. CDR1 KGHSH and CDR2 LQKENI come from the germline V gene. Between the trimmed V and J ends, which lost 3 bases and 10 bases, there was a span of 16 bases. The CDR3 loop is CASSPAQGVQSPLHF. In DNA form, the CDR3 reads TGTGCCAGCTCACCGGCTCAGGGTGTTCAGTCACCCCTCCACTTT.

The chain carries TRBV7-3 and TRBJ2-5; 8 nucleotides match TRBD2. CDR3 length: 15 residues. Germline V gives CDR1 SGHTA, CDR2 FQGTGA. Trimming cost V 5 bases and J 1 base; bases outside gene matches: 6. CDR3 nucleotides: TGTGCCAGCAGCCCAGCGGGGGCCTTCCAAGAGACCCAGTACTTC. Residues: CASSPAGAFQETQYF.

The table lists this clone with a few counts. The J gene is TRBJ2-7, the V gene TRBV23-1; D perhaps matches TRBD2 (5 bases). TRBV23-1 is classed as an ORF, of uncertain function. The V end was cut by 2 bases, the J end by 3 bases, with 11 bases between. CDR3 length equals 14 residues. CDR3 sequence reads: CASSQAEGVYEQYF. The CDR3 DNA sequence: TGCGCCAGCAGTCAAGCAGAGGGAGTCTACGAGCAGTACTTC.

The rearrangement uses TRBV6-2 or TRBV6-3 and TRBJ1-2; TRBD1 matches 7 bases. The CDR3 length is 15 residues. V lost 7 bases to trimming and J lost 1 base; unmatched junction nucleotides: 9. Per the germline V gene, CDR1 is MNHEY and CDR2 is SVGEGT. The DNA for the CDR3 is TGTGCCAGCATCCCACAGGGGAGAAATAACTATGGCTACACCTTC. Translated: CASIPQGRNNYGYTF.

This rearrangement joins TRBV29-1 to TRBJ1-1, with 11 nucleotides matching TRBD1. The germline CDR1 and CDR2 sequences are SQVTM and ANQGSEA. The CDR3 runs to 11 residues. Losses at the gene ends were 3 bases for V and 12 bases for J; bases not matched to a gene: 3. The CDR3 bases are TGCAGCGTTGAGGACAGGGGGCTGTCTTTCTTT. This gives the protein CSVEDRGLSFF.

This clone is labeled as medium-sized. This chain joins TRBV6-2 or TRBV6-3 and TRBJ2-7; 8 positions match TRBD2. This CDR3 region has 14 residues. Germline CDR1 MNHEY, CDR2 SVGEGT. The trim removed 5 bases at V and 6 bases at J, leaving 9 bases unmatched. In nucleotides, the CDR3 is TGTGCCAGCAGTCGGAGCGGGAGTGCCGCCGAGCAGTACTTC. Amino acids: CASSRSGSAAEQYF.